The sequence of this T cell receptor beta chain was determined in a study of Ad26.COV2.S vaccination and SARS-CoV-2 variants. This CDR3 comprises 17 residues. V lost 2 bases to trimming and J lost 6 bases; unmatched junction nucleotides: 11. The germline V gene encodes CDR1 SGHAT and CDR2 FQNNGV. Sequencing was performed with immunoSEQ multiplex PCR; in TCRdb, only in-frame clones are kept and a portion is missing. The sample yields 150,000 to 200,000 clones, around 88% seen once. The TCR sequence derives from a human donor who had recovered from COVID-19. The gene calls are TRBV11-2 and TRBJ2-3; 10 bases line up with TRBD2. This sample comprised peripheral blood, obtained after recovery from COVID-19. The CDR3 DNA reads TGTGCCAGCAGCTTAATCGGGCCAGCGGGGGGGGGCGATACGCAGTATTTT. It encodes CASSLIGPAGGGDTQYF.